This passage covers 29 T cell receptor beta chains from one sample sequenced in a study of OX40 agonist ivuxolimab in advanced cancers. Libraries were prepared by immunoSEQ multiplex PCR; TCRdb keeps only in-frame clonotypes and omits some of them. The sample has some 66,000 clones, roughly four fifths seen once; the top ten hold 2.5%. Sequenced material: CD4+ or CD8+ T cells sorted from blood, taken in a trial of the OX40 agonist ivuxolimab. The receptors shown here come from an adult with an advanced solid tumor such as melanoma, head and neck, liver or kidney cancer.

The chain uses TRBV27 and TRBJ2-7, with TRBD2 as a possible D gene (6 bases). The CDR3 spans 17 residues. The V gene lost 6 bases and the J gene lost 2 bases, with 23 bases spanning the gap. Germline V lookup: CDR1 MNHEY, CDR2 SMNVEV (reference sequence). The CDR3: CASRFKDGGGFPYEQYF. The DNA of the CDR3 is TGTGCCAGCAGATTTAAGGACGGTGGGGGGTTTCCCTACGAGCAGTACTTC.

This clone was detected only a few times. The CDR3 protein is CASSVVVGYGYTF. The CDR3 nucleotides read TGTGCCAGCAGTGTAGTAGTCGGCTATGGCTACACCTTC. V is TRBV2 and J is TRBJ1-2; D call uncertain. Germline V gene data show CDR1 as SNHLY and CDR2 as FYNNEI. The germline V and J ends were trimmed by 4 bases and 4 bases, with 10 bases remaining between them. The CDR3 contains 13 residues.

J is TRBJ2-1 and V is TRBV20-1; D uncertain. Trimming removed 6 bases at V and 9 bases at J, with 12 bases between. In germline, CDR1 is DFQATT, CDR2 SNEGSKA (reference sequence). There are 11 residues in the CDR3. The DNA for the CDR3 is TGCAGTGCCCATAGTACCGCTGAGCAGTTCTTC. This translates into CSAHSTAEQFF.

The chain uses TRBV19 and TRBJ1-5, with D perhaps matching TRBD1 (6 bases). V was shortened by 6 bases and J by 1 base, with 10 bases between the two germline ends. The CDR3 consists of 14 residues. CDR1 and CDR2 (germline): LNHDA, SQIVND (reference sequence). For the CDR3, the DNA is TGTGCCAGTAGCACAGGGAAGAGCAATCAGCCCCAGCATTTT. Translated, it gives CASSTGKSNQPQHF.

This clone was seen once. The chain combines TRBV7-9 with TRBJ1-5; 9 bases map to TRBD1. The V gene end was trimmed by 5 bases and the J gene end by 7 bases; junction bases not matched to a gene: 6. The CDR3 has 14 amino acids. From germline, CDR1 is SEHNR and CDR2 FQNEAQ (reference sequence). CDR3 in amino acids: CASSPTGGRQPQHF. DNA for the CDR3: TGTGCCAGCAGCCCAACAGGGGGCCGGCAGCCCCAGCATTTT.

This clone came up once. V is TRBV30 and J is TRBJ2-6; 7 nucleotides line up with TRBD1. The V and J ends lost 3 bases and 8 bases, in that order; junction bases with no gene match: 7. This CDR3 is built from 14 residues. CDR1 is GTSNPN and CDR2 is SVGIG in the germline V gene (reference sequence). The CDR3: CAWRIQGSSNVLTF. As DNA, the CDR3 is TGTGCCTGGAGGATACAGGGGTCGTCCAACGTCCTGACTTTC.

The chain combines TRBV18 with TRBJ2-1; D may be TRBD2 (5 bases). CDR1 KGHSH and CDR2 LQKENI come from the germline V gene. The CDR3 loop spans 16 amino acids. Trimming cost V 0 bases and J 6 bases, with 15 bases left between them. This CDR3 is CASSPPIQRFLNEQFF. For the CDR3, the DNA is TGTGCCAGCTCACCACCGATCCAGCGGTTTCTCAATGAGCAGTTCTTC. The whole variable domain, remainder taken from reference TRBV18 and TRBJ2-1, is NAGVMQNPRHLVRRRGQEARLRCSPMKGHSHVYWYRQLPEEGLKFMVYLQKENIIDESGMPKERFSAEFPKEGPSILRIQQVVRGDSAAYFCASSPPIQRFLNEQFFGPGTRLTVL.

The rearrangement joins TRBV2 to TRBJ1-2; 10 positions match TRBD1. J gave up 9 bases and V 2 bases, and 9 bases lay outside the gene matches. From germline, CDR1 is SNHLY and CDR2 FYNNEI. This CDR3 has 15 amino acids. The CDR3 DNA reads as TGTGCCAGCAGTGAAAACCCGGGACAGGGGACCCGCTACACCTTC. Translated: CASSENPGQGTRYTF.

V usage is TRBV2 and J usage is TRBJ2-1; a possible D gene is TRBD1 (6 bases). Looked up from germline, CDR1 is SNHLY and CDR2 is FYNNEI. The CDR3 sequence is 14 residues long. The V end was cut by 8 bases, the J end by 3 bases, with 14 bases between. The CDR3 DNA sequence: TGTGCCAGCCCAAGGATAGGGGGCTACAATGAGCAGTTCTTC. This translates into CASPRIGGYNEQFF.

The V and J genes are TRBV10-3 and TRBJ2-2, with D possibly matching TRBD1 (5 bases). V was shortened by 0 bases and J by 2 bases, with 10 bases between the two germline ends. The CDR3 extends over 16 amino acids. Germline values: CDR1 ENHRY, CDR2 SYGVKD. The CDR3 spells CAISESTAPNTGELFF. For the CDR3, the DNA is TGTGCCATCAGTGAGTCGACAGCCCCAAACACCGGGGAGCTGTTTTTT.

In DNA, the CDR3 is TGTGCCAGCAGCAAGGCTAGCGTTCCCTACGAGCAGTACTTC. It yields the protein CASSKASVPYEQYF. This sequence joins TRBV7-2 and TRBJ2-7, with a tentative D call TRBD2 (6 bases). V lost 5 bases to trimming and J lost 2 bases, with 13 bases between them. Germline assignment: CDR1 SGHTA and CDR2 FQGNSA. The length of the CDR3 is 14 residues.

The chain carries TRBV10-3 and TRBJ2-2; 10 bases fit TRBD2. The CDR3 extends over 14 amino acids. Germline V gene sequence: CDR1 ENHRY, CDR2 SYGVKD. Unmatched junction bases numbered 7, after V lost 10 bases and J lost 5 bases. The CDR3 loop is CATGSGRFTGELFF. The CDR3 nucleotides are TGTGCCACCGGTAGCGGGAGGTTTACCGGGGAGCTGTTTTTT.

The J gene is TRBJ2-1, the V gene TRBV6-4, with D maybe TRBD1 (6 bases). The CDR3 is 13 amino acids. V lost 8 bases and J 4 bases, leaving 12 bases between the germline ends. From germline, CDR1 is MRHNA and CDR2 SNTAGT. The CDR3 nucleotides read TGTGCCAGCGGTTGGACAGAGTACAATGAGCAGTTCTTC. Protein: CASGWTEYNEQFF.

CDR3 coding DNA: TGTGCCAGCAGCTTAGCCACGAGGGGACTCGACGAGCAGTACTTC. It translates to CASSLATRGLDEQYF. The J gene is TRBJ2-7, the V gene TRBV11-2, with a weak D call TRBD2 (6 bases). V dropped 1 base and J dropped 5 bases, with 15 bases sitting between them. This CDR3 region has 15 residues. CDR1 is SGHAT, CDR2 FQNNGV, per germline.

The chain combines TRBV5-4 with TRBJ2-5; no clear D gene. The germline V gene encodes CDR1 SGHNT and CDR2 YYREEE (reference sequence). There are 14 residues in the CDR3. V was clipped by 5 bases and J by 1 base, with 12 bases between them. The CDR3 DNA follows: TGTGCCAGCAGGCCTTCCGGGCCCCAAGAGACCCAGTACTTC. Its protein is CASRPSGPQETQYF.

In this sample, this clone turned up a few times. The V gene is TRBV11-3, the J gene TRBJ2-7; D call uncertain. CDR1 is SGHNT and CDR2 is YENEEA in the germline V gene. CDR3 size: 12 residues. V was pared by 5 bases and J by 3 bases, with 8 bases between. CDR3 amino acids: CASSQARYEQYF. In nucleotides, the CDR3 is TGTGCCAGCAGCCAGGCGCGCTACGAGCAGTACTTC. Filled out from reference TRBV11-3 and TRBJ2-7, the complete variable domain reads EAGVVQSPRYKIIEKKQPVAFWCNPISGHNTLYWYLQNLGQGPELLIRYENEEAVDDSQLPKDRFSAERLKGVDSTLKIQPAELGDSAVYLCASSQARYEQYFGPGTRLTVT.

The J gene is TRBJ2-7, the V gene TRBV5-4; 7 nucleotides match TRBD1. Germline V lookup: CDR1 SGHNT, CDR2 YYREEE (reference sequence). The V gene end was trimmed by 4 bases and the J gene end by 6 bases; junction bases not matched to a gene: 7. This CDR3 has 13 residues. The CDR3 DNA reads TGTGCCAGCAGCCGACAGGGCAGGAGCGAGCAGTACTTC. Amino acid sequence: CASSRQGRSEQYF.

The chain has TRBV10-3 and TRBJ1-2, with D unresolved. The CDR3 consists of 13 residues. Per germline, CDR1 ENHRY and CDR2 SYGVKD. V was cut by 2 bases and J by 7 bases, with 11 bases left in between. CDR3 nucleotides: TGTGCCATCAGTGAGGACCGCTCGCGTGGCTACACCTTC. Its translation is CAISEDRSRGYTF.

This rearrangement joins TRBV27 to TRBJ1-2; TRBD1 matches 9 bases. Trimming removed 4 bases from V and 1 base from J; junction bases left unmatched: 7. The CDR3 runs to 16 residues. CDR1 is MNHEY and CDR2 is SMNVEV in the germline V gene (reference sequence). The CDR3 loop is CASSSPTGGVNYGYTF. Here the CDR3 DNA reads TGTGCCAGCAGTTCCCCGACAGGGGGTGTTAACTATGGCTACACCTTC.

The V and J genes are TRBV28 and TRBJ1-2; D perhaps matches TRBD1 (6 bases). Trimming removed 2 bases from V and 0 bases from J, with 16 bases in between. Germline V gene sequence: CDR1 MDHEN, CDR2 SYDVKM. This CDR3 comprises 17 residues. CDR3 sequence: CASSLISQGLPNYGYTF. CDR3 DNA: TGTGCCAGCAGTTTAATAAGCCAGGGGTTGCCTAACTATGGCTACACCTTC.

V is TRBV29-1 and J is TRBJ2-4, with D perhaps being TRBD1 or TRBD2 (6 bases each). Germline V gene sequence: CDR1 SQVTM, CDR2 ANQGSEA. The V end lost 0 bases, the J end lost 0 bases, and 12 bases lay between the germline ends. There are 16 residues in the CDR3. CDR3 loop: CSVEDQQGLAKNIQYF. The DNA of the CDR3 is TGCAGCGTTGAAGACCAACAGGGACTAGCCAAAAACATTCAGTACTTC.

The CDR3 sequence is CASSETGDVGELFF. CDR3 DNA: TGCGCCAGCAGTGAGACAGGGGACGTCGGGGAGCTGTTTTTT. The chain employs TRBV10-1 and TRBJ2-2, with TRBD1 matching 7 bases. The CDR3 has 14 amino acids. CDR1 is WNHNN and CDR2 is SYGVQD in the germline V gene (reference sequence). V lost 2 bases and J lost 7; bases outside the gene matches: 4.

This clone showed up just a few times. This rearrangement joins TRBV5-1 to TRBJ2-1; 9 positions agree with TRBD2. Germline V gene data show CDR1 as SGHRS and CDR2 as YFSETQ. The CDR3 extends over 16 amino acids. After removal of 0 bases from V and 0 bases from J, the junction contained 1 base not matched to a gene. The CDR3 sequence is CASSLASGNSYNEQFF. In DNA form, the CDR3 reads TGCGCCAGCAGCTTGGCTAGCGGGAACTCCTACAATGAGCAGTTCTTC.

This clone appeared a few times. The chain has TRBV7-2 and TRBJ2-5, with D possibly TRBD1 on 6 matching bases. The germline V gene has CDR1 SGHTA and CDR2 FQGNSA. The CDR3 has 15 amino acids. Trimming removed 5 bases at V and 0 bases at J, with 13 bases between. The CDR3 spells CASSRMGQNQETQYF. CDR3 coding DNA: TGTGCCAGCAGCCGAATGGGACAAAACCAAGAGACCCAGTACTTC.

The chain combines TRBV7-2 with TRBJ1-1, with D uncertain. Per the germline V gene, CDR1 is SGHTA and CDR2 is FQGNSA. V was clipped by 1 base and J by 2 bases, with 5 bases between them. CDR3 length equals 13 residues. CDR3 protein: CASSLVENTEAFF. The CDR3 DNA is TGTGCCAGCAGCTTAGTCGAAAACACTGAAGCTTTCTTT.

V and J are TRBV29-1 and TRBJ2-5; D remains unclear. Trimming stripped 5 bases from V and 1 base from J, with 8 bases between. CDR3 size: 12 residues. Germline loops: CDR1 SQVTM, CDR2 ANQGSEA. In nucleotides, the CDR3 is TGCAGCGTTACGGCGGCCCAAGAGACCCAGTACTTC. Translated: CSVTAAQETQYF.

A remark on this clone: Other nucleotide sequences in the sample specify the same CDR3. J is TRBJ1-4 and V is TRBV28; D possibly corresponds to TRBD1 (5 bases). With 3 bases removed from V and 0 bases from J, the gap between germline ends came to 8 bases. CDR1 and CDR2 (germline): MDHEN, SYDVKM. This CDR3 contains 15 residues. CDR3 DNA sequence: TGTGCCAGCAGTTTGGGAGGGGCAACTAATGAAAAACTGTTTTTT. Encoded protein: CASSLGGATNEKLFF. The complete variable domain, with remaining parts taken from reference TRBV28 and TRBJ1-4, reads DVKVTQSSRYLVKRTGEKVFLECVQDMDHENMFWYRQDPGLGLRLIYFSYDVKMKEKGDIPEGYSVSREKKERFSLILESASTNQTSMYLCASSLGGATNEKLFFGSGTQLSVL.

The chain is built from TRBV6-1 and TRBJ1-1; perhaps TRBD1 as D (5 bases). The V gene lost 7 bases and the J gene lost 4 bases, with 13 bases spanning the gap. Germline values: CDR1 MNHNS, CDR2 SASEGT. This CDR3 has 13 residues. CDR3 sequence reads: CASTGKGSTEAFF. As DNA, the CDR3 is TGTGCCAGCACGGGAAAGGGGAGCACTGAAGCTTTCTTT.

The chain carries TRBV5-1 and TRBJ2-3; D is unclear. The germline V gene has CDR1 SGHRS and CDR2 YFSETQ. The CDR3 loop spans 13 amino acids. V dropped 0 bases and J dropped 5 bases, with 7 bases sitting between them. In nucleotides, the CDR3 is TGCGCCAGCAGCTTGGGAACCCAAGATACGCAGTATTTT. It yields the protein CASSLGTQDTQYF. Using reference TRBV5-1 and TRBJ2-3 for the parts outside the CDR3, the full variable domain is KAGVTQTPRYLIKTRGQQVTLSCSPISGHRSVSWYQQTPGQGLQFLFEYFSETQRNKGNFPGRFSGRQFSNSRSEMNVSTLELGDSALYLCASSLGTQDTQYFGPGTRLTVL.